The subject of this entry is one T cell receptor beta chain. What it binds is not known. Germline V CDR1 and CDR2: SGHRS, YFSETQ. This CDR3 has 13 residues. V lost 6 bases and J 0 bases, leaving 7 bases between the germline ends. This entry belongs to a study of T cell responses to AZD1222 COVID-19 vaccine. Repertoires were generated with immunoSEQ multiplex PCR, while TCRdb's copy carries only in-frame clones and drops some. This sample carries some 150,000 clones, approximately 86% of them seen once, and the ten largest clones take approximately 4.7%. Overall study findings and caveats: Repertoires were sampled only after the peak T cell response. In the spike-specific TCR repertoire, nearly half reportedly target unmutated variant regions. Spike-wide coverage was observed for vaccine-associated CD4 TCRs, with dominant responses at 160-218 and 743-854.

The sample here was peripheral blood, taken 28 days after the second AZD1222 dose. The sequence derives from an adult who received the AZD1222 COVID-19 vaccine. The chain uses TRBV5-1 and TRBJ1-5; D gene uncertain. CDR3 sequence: CASKEDSNQPQHF. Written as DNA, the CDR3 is TGCGCCAGCAAAGAGGATAGCAATCAGCCCCAGCATTTT.